The rows below give T cell receptor beta chains drawn from one sample of a study of spatial heterogeneity in lung cancer. TCRdb fed the 5' RACE reads into MiXCR, producing one record per CDR3 protein. The sample lists about 27,000 distinct CDR3 sequences, under 8.5% seen once, with around 25% in the top ten. Sequences were derived from lung tumor tissue, sampled at surgery. The source of these receptors is a male donor with early-stage non-small cell lung cancer. Each CDR3 is given with its conserved first and last residue. The D gene is left open where the match is weak. Clone size, where shown, is once, few, many, or a class for clones that have expanded.

D gene,clone size,V gene,J gene,CDR3 protein,CDR3 DNA
TRBD2,many,TRBV20-1,TRBJ2-1,CSAPLAGVRNEQFF,TGCAGTGCTCCGCTAGCGGGGGTGCGGAATGAGCAGTTCTTC
.,medium-sized,TRBV20-1,TRBJ2-7,CSARRPAGEQYF,TGCAGTGCTCGAAGACCGGCCGGGGAGCAGTACTTC
.,many,TRBV7-2,TRBJ2-3,CASSLVDTQYF,TGTGCCAGCAGCTTAGTGGATACGCAGTATTTT
TRBD1,many,TRBV20-1,TRBJ2-7,CSASAGQDSYEQYF,TGCAGTGCTAGCGCGGGACAGGACTCCTACGAGCAGTACTTC
.,many,TRBV6-2/TRBV6-3,TRBJ2-3,CASSPRIASGSTDTQYF,TGTGCCAGCAGTCCCCGGATAGCCTCTGGGAGTACAGATACGCAGTATTTT
.,.,TRBV20-1,TRBJ1-6,CSARSGTNPRPLHF,TGCAGTGCCCGCTCCGGGACAAATCCTCGACCCCTCCACTTT
.,many,TRBV20-1,TRBJ1-3,CSASGLFGNTIYF,TGCAGTGCTTCGGGTCTTTTTGGAAACACCATATATTTT
.,few,TRBV5-1,TRBJ2-5,CASSPQPIQETQYF,TGCGCCAGCAGCCCCCAGCCTATTCAAGAGACCCAGTACTTC
.,few,TRBV2,TRBJ1-5,CASSERKGHQPQHF,TGTGCCAGCAGTGAAAGAAAGGGCCATCAGCCCCAGCATTTT
.,many,TRBV28,TRBJ2-7,CASFARPSLREQYF,TGTGCCAGCTTCGCGCGGCCGAGTCTACGCGAGCAGTACTTC
.,few,TRBV20-1,TRBJ2-7,CSALKTVDASYEQYF,TGCAGTGCTCTGAAGACAGTCGATGCCTCCTACGAGCAGTACTTC
.,medium-sized,TRBV5-1,TRBJ2-4,CASSQTGAKNIQYF,TGCGCCAGCAGCCAAACAGGAGCCAAAAACATTCAGTACTTC
.,many,TRBV27,TRBJ1-2,CASSFHGQYSGYTF,TGTGCCAGCAGTTTTCACGGACAGTATAGTGGCTACACCTTC
.,many,TRBV4-2,TRBJ2-4,CASSQDGPDLAKNIQYF,TGTGCCAGCAGCCAAGATGGGCCGGATCTAGCCAAAAACATTCAGTACTTC
TRBD1,.,TRBV28,TRBJ2-7,CASSSGTGVHEQYF,TGTGCCAGCAGTTCCGGGACAGGGGTCCACGAGCAGTACTTC
.,many,TRBV29-1,TRBJ2-3,CSGVDRPYTDTQYF,TGCAGCGGGGTGGACAGACCTTACACAGATACGCAGTATTTT
TRBD1,many,TRBV15,TRBJ1-5,CATLRGGGGSNQPQHF,TGTGCCACCCTCCGTGGAGGAGGGGGCAGTAATCAGCCCCAGCATTTT
.,many,TRBV28,TRBJ1-4,CASSLWTANEKVFF,TGTGCCAGCAGTTTATGGACGGCTAATGAAAAAGTGTTTTTT
.,many,TRBV4-3,TRBJ1-3,CASSQDQRNTIYF,TGCGCCAGCAGCCAAGATCAGCGAAACACCATATATTTT
.,many,TRBV24-1,TRBJ1-2,CATSDGGVGGDYGYTF,TGTGCCACCAGTGACGGCGGAGTAGGGGGGGACTATGGCTACACCTTC
.,many,TRBV10-1,TRBJ2-4,CASSESTGENIQYF,TGCGCCAGCAGTGAGTCGACCGGGGAAAACATTCAGTACTTC
TRBD1,.,TRBV7-2,TRBJ1-1,CASSKDLAQGVAFF,TGTGCCAGCAGCAAAGACTTAGCCCAGGGGGTAGCTTTCTTT
.,few,TRBV7-7,TRBJ2-7,CASSHVGAAPYEQYF,TGTGCCAGCAGCCATGTCGGGGCAGCCCCATACGAGCAGTACTTC
TRBD2,many,TRBV20-1,TRBJ2-6,CSAPLQSGGVISGANVLTF,TGCAGTGCACCCCTCCAGAGCGGGGGGGTGATCTCTGGGGCCAACGTCCTGACTTTC
TRBD2,many,TRBV6-6,TRBJ2-7,CASSPSGGGDEQYF,TGTGCCAGCAGTCCTTCGGGGGGAGGTGACGAGCAGTACTTC
.,many,TRBV27,TRBJ1-1,CASRVGAGLWTEAFF,TGTGCCAGCAGGGTGGGGGCAGGACTTTGGACTGAAGCTTTCTTT
.,many,TRBV6-5,TRBJ1-4,CASSYSSGVKLFF,TGTGCCAGCAGTTACTCGTCGGGGGTAAAACTGTTTTTT
TRBD1,many,TRBV29-1,TRBJ1-5,CSVVTGGGQPQHF,TGCAGCGTCGTGACAGGGGGGGGTCAGCCCCAGCATTTT
.,.,TRBV20-1,TRBJ2-5,CSARDPRGDKETQYF,TGCAGTGCTAGAGATCCCCGCGGGGATAAAGAGACCCAGTACTTC
.,many,TRBV7-9,TRBJ1-5,CASSFGPDQPQHF,TGTGCCAGCAGTTTTGGACCTGATCAGCCCCAGCATTTT
TRBD1,many,TRBV29-1,TRBJ2-3,CSVAGDRGTSTDTQYF,TGCAGCGTCGCGGGCGACAGGGGAACTAGCACAGATACGCAGTATTTT
.,.,TRBV12-5,TRBJ2-3,CASGQLDTQYF,TGTGCTAGTGGTCAATTAGATACGCAGTATTTT
TRBD1,medium-sized,TRBV6-5,TRBJ2-7,CASTLKTGTTEQYF,TGTGCCAGCACCCTGAAGACAGGGACCACCGAGCAGTACTTC
.,many,TRBV2,TRBJ2-7,CASSASGLGYEQYF,TGTGCCAGCAGTGCGTCAGGGCTTGGCTACGAGCAGTACTTC
TRBD1,many,TRBV18,TRBJ2-1,CASSLQGRNEQFF,TGTGCCAGCTCACTACAGGGGCGGAATGAGCAGTTCTTC
.,few,TRBV7-9,TRBJ1-2,CASSLDELSGSLYGYTF,TGTGCCAGCAGCTTAGACGAACTTTCCGGCTCCCTCTATGGCTACACCTTC
.,.,TRBV5-4,TRBJ1-4,CASSLEEGGKLFF,TGTGCCAGCAGCTTGGAGGAAGGTGGAAAACTGTTTTTT
.,few,TRBV7-2,TRBJ1-4,CASSGALGDGGEKLFF,TGTGCCAGCAGCGGAGCGCTCGGGGATGGAGGTGAAAAACTGTTTTTT
TRBD2,many,TRBV3-1,TRBJ2-7,CASSPRGVKSYEQYF,TGTGCCAGCAGCCCGCGGGGGGTCAAATCCTACGAGCAGTACTTC
.,many,TRBV5-1,TRBJ2-7,CASSPPKNQGTYEQYF,TGCGCCAGCAGCCCACCAAAGAATCAGGGAACCTACGAGCAGTACTTC
.,many,TRBV20-1,TRBJ1-2,CSARRSNLFLGYTF,TGCAGTGCTAGAAGAAGTAATTTATTTTTGGGGTACACCTTC
.,many,TRBV6-5,TRBJ1-4,CASSPGESSWVWEKLFF,TGTGCCAGCAGCCCTGGGGAATCGAGTTGGGTATGGGAAAAACTGTTTTTT
.,few,TRBV28,TRBJ2-5,CASSNSRQQETQYF,TGTGCCAGCAGCAACTCACGACAGCAAGAGACCCAGTACTTC
.,many,TRBV7-2,TRBJ1-3,CASTSSPGDTIYF,TGTGCCAGCACCTCAAGTCCGGGGGACACCATATATTTT